This entry describes one T cell receptor (beta chain). The treatment denotes: oral pan-JAK inhibitor, 5-10 mg twice daily. Alopecia areata patients provided lesional scalp punch biopsies and peripheral blood, both collected for the study. Per germline, CDR1 MNHEY and CDR2 SVGAGI. The CDR3 has 15 residues. V dropped 4 bases and J dropped 1 base, with 13 bases sitting between them. The data originate from a study of CD8+ T cells in alopecia areata. On the study more broadly: Severity scores in treated patients reflected the percentage of scalp affected.

After isolation, RNA underwent reverse transcription to generate cDNA as the sequencing template. Sequenced by immunoSEQ multiplex PCR; TCRdb stores in-frame clones only, minus some. This table has fewer than 110,000 clones, 84% appearing once. The origin of this receptor is a human donor with alopecia areata. This material consisted of CD8+ T cells sorted from blood, taken at week 24, from a patient treated with tofacitinib. V and J are TRBV6-5 and TRBJ1-2; D may be TRBD1 (6 bases). In nucleotides, the CDR3 is TGTGCCAGCAGTTTCTTAGGGGGACATAACTATGGCTACACCTTC. This gives the protein CASSFLGGHNYGYTF.